The 30 T cell receptor beta chains below were found in one sample sequenced in a study of T-cell reconstitution after alpha-beta-depleted transplantation in children. Preparing the TCRbeta library involved the use of unique molecular identifiers. TCRdb reanalysed the PCR reads using MiXCR and keeps one entry per CDR3 protein. Altogether some 500,000 distinct CDR3 sequences are present, around 17% being singletons, with the ten largest covering approximately 3%. The material sequenced was PBMCs from the stem cell graft donor, taken from the stem cell graft. Source of these receptors: a human donor who donated a stem cell graft to a child with acute lymphoblastic leukemia.

This clonotype was recorded a few times. The chain has TRBV20-1 and TRBJ1-1, with TRBD1 matching over 7 bases. This CDR3 region has 15 residues. Germline assignment: CDR1 DFQATT and CDR2 SNEGSKA (reference sequence). After removal of 8 bases from V and 5 bases from J, the junction contained 17 bases not matched to a gene. The CDR3 DNA reads as TGCAGTCCCGACCCGAGACAGGGACCGGGGACTGAAGCTTTCTTT. Amino acids: CSPDPRQGPGTEAFF.

The chain carries TRBV12-3 or TRBV12-4 and TRBJ2-5; D unclear. The CDR3 loop spans 12 amino acids. Trimming took off 3 bases at V and 5 bases at J, with 7 bases between the two ends. CDR3 in DNA: TGTGCCAGCAGTTTCTATCGCGAGACCCAGTACTTC. Translation: CASSFYRETQYF.

This sequence joins TRBV5-1 and TRBJ2-1; 12 bases are shared with TRBD2. The V gene's germline CDR1 is SGHRS and CDR2 YFSETQ. This CDR3 is built from 19 residues. Trimming cost V 3 bases and J 0 bases; bases outside gene matches: 10. The CDR3 nucleotides are TGCGCCAGCAGCTACCGGACTAGCGGGACCCTGAGCTCCTACAATGAGCAGTTCTTC. Translating it yields CASSYRTSGTLSSYNEQFF.

In this sample, this clonotype turned up a few times. The rearrangement uses TRBV20-1 and TRBJ2-7; 7 nucleotides match TRBD2. Trimming cost V 7 bases and J 5 bases; bases outside gene matches: 11. Germline lookup yields CDR1 DFQATT and CDR2 SNEGSKA (reference sequence). The CDR3 loop spans 13 amino acids. The CDR3, as DNA: TGCAGTGTTCTCGGCGGGGGAGACCACGAGCAGTACTTC. Protein: CSVLGGGDHEQYF.

The chain is built from TRBV20-1 and TRBJ2-3; TRBD1 matches at 7 bases. The CDR3 sequence is 13 residues long. V gave up 8 bases and J gave up 1 base; unmatched junction bases: 6. Germline V gene lookup returns CDR1 DFQATT and CDR2 SNEGSKA (reference sequence). This CDR3 reads CSFRDRRTDTQYF. The CDR3 nucleotides read TGCAGTTTCCGGGACAGACGCACAGATACGCAGTATTTT.

This clonotype was seen more than once but under ten times. This chain uses TRBV27 with TRBJ2-3; 11 nucleotides align to TRBD2. The CDR3 has 15 residues. Germline lookup yields CDR1 MNHEY and CDR2 SMNVEV (reference sequence). With V trimmed by 6 bases and J by 4 bases, 6 bases remained unmatched. CDR3 region: CASRWGLADSDTQYF. CDR3 DNA sequence: TGTGCCAGCAGATGGGGACTAGCGGACTCAGATACGCAGTATTTT.

The V call is TRBV19, the J call TRBJ2-3, with a tentative D call TRBD2 (6 bases). Germline V gene lookup returns CDR1 LNHDA and CDR2 SQIVND (reference sequence). V was shortened by 5 bases and J by 2 bases, with 20 bases between the two germline ends. CDR3 length: 17 amino acids. This chain's CDR3 is CASSLRLGSVNTDTQYF. The DNA for the CDR3 is TGTGCCAGTAGTCTCCGACTAGGCTCTGTGAACACAGATACGCAGTATTTT. Full variable domain (rest looked up from reference TRBV19 and TRBJ2-3): DGGITQSPKYLFRKEGQNVTLSCEQNLNHDAMYWYRQDPGQGLRLIYYSQIVNDFQKGDIAEGYSVSREKKESFPLTVTSAQKNPTAFYLCASSLRLGSVNTDTQYFGPGTRLTVL.

This chain links TRBV18 with TRBJ1-5; D is perhaps TRBD1 (5 bases). Between the trimmed V and J ends, which lost 6 bases and 3 bases, there was a span of 18 bases. The CDR3 sequence is 16 residues long. CDR1 KGHSH and CDR2 LQKENI come from the germline V gene. This CDR3 is CASSLLSAGVNQPQHF. DNA of the CDR3: TGTGCCAGCTCCCTCCTCTCGGCGGGGGTCAATCAGCCCCAGCATTTT.

J is TRBJ2-7 and V is TRBV5-1; D not resolved. V lost 2 bases, J lost 5 bases, and 11 bases lay in between. The CDR3 extends over 13 amino acids. Looked up from germline, CDR1 is SGHRS and CDR2 is YFSETQ. The CDR3: CASSFPGSNEQYF. DNA for the CDR3: TGCGCCAGCAGCTTCCCCGGGTCCAACGAGCAGTACTTC.

This chain connects TRBV20-1 to TRBJ2-7, with TRBD2 identical over 11 bases. The CDR3 totals 14 residues. The germline V gene encodes CDR1 DFQATT and CDR2 SNEGSKA (reference sequence). V lost 6 bases to trimming and J lost 4 bases; unmatched junction nucleotides: 8. This chain's CDR3 is CSARTVAGGYEQYF. The DNA of the CDR3 is TGCAGTGCAAGGACCGTAGCGGGAGGGTACGAGCAGTACTTC.

Only a few counts were recorded for this clonotype. The rearrangement uses TRBV5-1 and TRBJ2-5; 7 nucleotides align to TRBD2. V dropped 3 bases and J dropped 5; count of bases not matched to a gene: 25. CDR1 is SGHRS, CDR2 YFSETQ, per germline. This CDR3 is 20 amino acids long. The DNA for the CDR3 is TGCGCCAGCAGCTCAGGAAAGGTGTCTAGCGGCAGTCTGCTGAGCGAGACCCAGTACTTC. This gives the protein CASSSGKVSSGSLLSETQYF. Filled out from reference TRBV5-1 and TRBJ2-5, the complete variable domain reads KAGVTQTPRYLIKTRGQQVTLSCSPISGHRSVSWYQQTPGQGLQFLFEYFSETQRNKGNFPGRFSGRQFSNSRSEMNVSTLELGDSALYLCASSSGKVSSGSLLSETQYFGPGTRLLVL.

J is TRBJ1-5 and V is TRBV20-1, with 11 bases fitting TRBD1. The V gene's germline CDR1 is DFQATT and CDR2 SNEGSKA (reference sequence). Germline trimming cut 3 bases from V and 4 bases from J; bases unmatched to any gene: 5. This CDR3 is 15 amino acids long. In DNA form, the CDR3 reads TGCAGTGCTAGCGGGACAGGGGGAAAGAATCAGCCCCAGCATTTT. This codes for CSASGTGGKNQPQHF.

The rearrangement links TRBV2 to TRBJ2-7; D is uncertain. Germline V gene data show CDR1 as SNHLY and CDR2 as FYNNEI. With 5 bases removed from V and 6 bases from J, the gap between germline ends came to 8 bases. The CDR3 runs 11 residues. CDR3 nucleotide sequence: TGTGCCAGCAGTACCCAGGCCGAGCAGTACTTC. Protein sequence: CASSTQAEQYF.

The chain combines TRBV18 with TRBJ1-1, with D unresolved. The CDR3 length is 15 residues. Between the trimmed V and J ends, which lost 4 bases and 1 base, there was a span of 13 bases. Germline CDR1 and CDR2: KGHSH and LQKENI. Here the CDR3 reads CASSLRSTGNTEAFF. Here the CDR3 DNA reads TGTGCCAGCTCACTTAGGTCCACGGGGAACACTGAAGCTTTCTTT.

This clonotype has a handful of counts. The chain uses TRBV3-1 and TRBJ2-4; unclear D gene. The CDR3 totals 19 residues. Germline CDR1 and CDR2: LGHDT and YNNKEL (reference sequence). V gave up 0 bases and J gave up 0 bases, with 18 bases separating them. CDR3 in amino acids: CASSQENLGRQLAKNIQYF. CDR3 coding DNA: TGTGCCAGCAGCCAAGAAAATCTGGGCCGTCAACTAGCCAAAAACATTCAGTACTTC.

J is TRBJ2-1 and V is TRBV20-1; 11 bases are shared with TRBD2. The trim removed 3 bases at V and 3 bases at J, leaving 4 bases unmatched. The germline V gene has CDR1 DFQATT and CDR2 SNEGSKA (reference sequence). This CDR3 is 15 amino acids long. CDR3 nucleotide sequence: TGCAGTGCTAGGGCCGGGACTAGCGGCTACAATGAGCAGTTCTTC. Residues: CSARAGTSGYNEQFF.

The chain is built from TRBV10-2 and TRBJ1-5; D gene unclear. CDR3 size: 14 residues. Germline assignment: CDR1 WSHSY and CDR2 SAAADI. Trimming took 2 bases from V and 5 from J, leaving 10 bases between them. Written as DNA, the CDR3 is TGCGCCAGCAGTGAGGGGATTGGGTATCAGCCCCAGCATTTT. Translating it yields CASSEGIGYQPQHF.

This clonotype was counted at least ten times. The chain has TRBV7-9 and TRBJ1-2; 7 nucleotides align to TRBD1. Trimming cost V 1 base and J 8 bases; bases outside gene matches: 4. This CDR3 is built from 13 residues. CDR1 and CDR2 from the germline V gene are SEHNR and FQNEAQ (reference sequence). CDR3 residues: CASSLEGAGGYTF. The CDR3 DNA reads TGTGCCAGCAGCTTAGAGGGGGCTGGGGGCTACACCTTC.

This clonotype showed up just a few times. This chain links TRBV6-1 with TRBJ2-2; 8 bases fit TRBD2. The CDR3 spans 15 residues. Germline V gene data show CDR1 as MNHNS and CDR2 as SASEGT. The junction had 3 bases not matched to a gene; V was cut back by 0 bases and J by 6 bases. CDR3 residues: CASSEATSEAGELFF. The CDR3 DNA reads as TGTGCCAGCAGTGAAGCGACTAGCGAGGCCGGGGAGCTGTTTTTT.

The rearrangement uses TRBV18 and TRBJ2-5; tentative D call: TRBD1 (5 bases). Germline CDR1 is KGHSH and CDR2 is LQKENI. V dropped 0 bases and J dropped 5 bases, with 10 bases sitting between them. The CDR3 is made up of 14 amino acids. CDR3 in amino acids: CASSPPLGRETQYF. DNA of the CDR3: TGTGCCAGCTCACCACCGCTGGGGCGGGAGACCCAGTACTTC. Together with reference TRBV18 and TRBJ2-5, the CDR3 gives the full variable domain: NAGVMQNPRHLVRRRGQEARLRCSPMKGHSHVYWYRQLPEEGLKFMVYLQKENIIDESGMPKERFSAEFPKEGPSILRIQQVVRGDSAAYFCASSPPLGRETQYFGPGTRLLVL.

The chain combines TRBV5-1 with TRBJ2-7; D is unclear. The CDR3 covers 13 residues. Trimming stripped 3 bases from V and 2 bases from J, with 9 bases between. The germline V gene encodes CDR1 SGHRS and CDR2 YFSETQ. In DNA, the CDR3 is TGCGCCAGCAGCTCGGACGGCGCCTACGAGCAGTACTTC. Its protein product is CASSSDGAYEQYF. The whole variable domain, remainder taken from reference TRBV5-1 and TRBJ2-7, is KAGVTQTPRYLIKTRGQQVTLSCSPISGHRSVSWYQQTPGQGLQFLFEYFSETQRNKGNFPGRFSGRQFSNSRSEMNVSTLELGDSALYLCASSSDGAYEQYFGPGTRLTVT.

This clonotype was observed a handful of times. The rearrangement joins TRBV20-1 to TRBJ1-1; the match to TRBD1 covers 9 bases. The CDR3 consists of 14 residues. The germline gives CDR1 DFQATT, CDR2 SNEGSKA (reference sequence). The V and J ends lost 6 bases and 4 bases, in that order; junction bases with no gene match: 9. The chain's CDR3 is CSASGTGMATEAFF. CDR3 coding DNA: TGCAGTGCCTCCGGGACAGGGATGGCCACTGAAGCTTTCTTT.

This clonotype was observed a few times. The chain is built from TRBV11-2 and TRBJ2-3, with D unclear. V lost 1 base to trimming and J lost 1 base, with 9 bases between them. The CDR3 runs to 15 residues. From germline, CDR1 is SGHAT and CDR2 FQNNGV. CDR3 sequence: CASSLVRYRTDTQYF. CDR3 nucleotides: TGTGCCAGCAGCTTAGTGCGGTATCGCACAGATACGCAGTATTTT.

This clonotype was picked up a small number of times. V and J are TRBV3-1 and TRBJ2-1, with 12 bases matching TRBD2. V dropped 6 bases and J dropped 0; count of bases not matched to a gene: 12. The CDR3 runs to 19 residues. The V gene's germline CDR1 is LGHDT and CDR2 YNNKEL (reference sequence). The CDR3 region has the DNA TGTGCCAGCAGTTCCTCAGGACTAGCGGGATACGGCTCCTACAATGAGCAGTTCTTC. It specifies CASSSSGLAGYGSYNEQFF.

The chain has TRBV12-3 or TRBV12-4 and TRBJ1-5, with D possibly TRBD1 on 6 matching bases. This CDR3 has 14 residues. V was trimmed by 2 bases and J by 7 bases, leaving 12 bases between them. Here the CDR3 reads CASSLSGARQPQHF. The DNA of the CDR3 is TGTGCCAGCAGTTTATCAGGGGCTAGGCAGCCCCAGCATTTT.

Comment on this clonotype: Possible read error: a much larger clone is one base away. This chain links TRBV25-1 with TRBJ2-7; D might be TRBD1 (6 bases). The CDR3 is 12 amino acids. CDR1 and CDR2 (germline): MGHDK, SYGVNS. CDR3 protein: CASSKDSYKQYF. The DNA of the CDR3 is TGTGCCAGCAGTAAGGACAGCTACAAGCAGTACTTC.

The rearrangement joins TRBV5-1 to TRBJ1-1; maybe TRBD1 (5 bases). The CDR3 length is 15 residues. Germline V CDR1 and CDR2: SGHRS, YFSETQ. Trimming removed 0 bases from V and 3 bases from J, with 12 bases in between. CDR3 bases: TGCGCCAGCAGCTTGGCCACGACGGGGGACACTGAAGCTTTCTTT. Translated: CASSLATTGDTEAFF.

This clonotype has only a few counts. This chain uses TRBV9 with TRBJ1-1; the D gene is possibly TRBD1 (5 bases). The CDR3 spans 15 residues. Trimming removed 3 bases at V and 0 bases at J, with 12 bases between. The germline V gene has CDR1 SGDLS and CDR2 YYNGEE. CDR3 in DNA: TGTGCCAGCAGCGCATTGCAGGGAATGAACACTGAAGCTTTCTTT. Its translation: CASSALQGMNTEAFF.

In its sample, this clonotype was seen once. The chain combines TRBV7-8 with TRBJ2-7; 10 nucleotides agree with TRBD2. This CDR3 contains 17 residues. Germline trimming cut 8 bases from V and 6 bases from J; bases unmatched to any gene: 19. CDR1 is SGHVS, CDR2 FQNEAQ, per germline. CDR3 sequence (DNA): TGTGCCAGCGCTATTAAATTAGCGGGAGGTCTCTCTGTCGAGCAGTACTTC. Translating it yields CASAIKLAGGLSVEQYF.

The V gene is TRBV7-3, the J gene TRBJ2-1; 8 positions agree with TRBD2. The V gene end was trimmed by 5 bases and the J gene end by 8 bases; junction bases not matched to a gene: 11. Germline V gene lookup returns CDR1 SGHTA and CDR2 FQGTGA. The CDR3 totals 15 residues. The CDR3 here is CASSGKSGSQDEQFF. The CDR3 bases are TGTGCCAGCAGCGGCAAAAGCGGGAGCCAGGATGAGCAGTTCTTC.